Detailed here is one T cell receptor beta chain. Its antigen is not known. Every bit of the isolated RNA underwent reverse transcription, so sequencing read expressed TCRB transcripts. The assay was immunoSEQ multiplex PCR, and TCRdb's table has in-frame clones only and misses some. This table holds roughly 500,000 clones, roughly 11% found once. This record comes from a study of beta chain features in type 1 diabetes. Study observations and caveats: Healthy donors had naive, central memory and Treg TCRB repertoires that appeared less similar than those seen among patients. Amplification by PCR could prefer shorter templates, with the same effect in patients and controls. HLA effects on TCRB rearrangement stayed unresolved here.

The CDR3 extends over 15 amino acids. The V and J ends lost 5 bases and 5 bases respectively, with 13 bases between them. In germline, CDR1 is MDHEN, CDR2 SYDVKM. Only one heparinised blood draw was taken per donor, and its volume averaged approximately 0.11 L. This chain links TRBV28 with TRBJ1-6; possible D gene TRBD1, 5 bases. The origin of this receptor is a woman under 30 in good health. Specimen: naive CD4+ T cells from blood. The DNA of the CDR3 is TGTGCCAGCAGTCCCGGTGGGGGAGATAATTCACCCCTCCACTTT. Translating it yields CASSPGGGDNSPLHF.